These 27 T cell receptor beta chains originate from one sample sequenced in a study of cytomegalovirus exposure and HLA in healthy donors. With 60 Vbeta and 13 Jbeta primers, the PCR was carried out. TCRdb keeps only in-frame clones here, not all; method: immunoSEQ multiplex PCR. The sample carries some 120,000 clones, 9.5% recorded once. The sequenced material came from PBMCs. These receptors were taken from a young man in good health and CMV-seronegative.

The chain carries TRBV5-1 and TRBJ1-3, with D possibly being TRBD1 (6 bases). Germline values: CDR1 SGHRS, CDR2 YFSETQ. V was clipped by 4 bases and J by 4 bases, with 15 bases between them. This CDR3 is 15 amino acids long. The CDR3 protein is CASSPNWGLGNTIYF. For the CDR3, the DNA is TGCGCCAGCAGCCCCAATTGGGGGCTCGGAAACACCATATATTTT.

This chain uses TRBV4-1 with TRBJ2-1; 11 positions agree with TRBD2. This CDR3 region has 15 residues. CDR1 and CDR2 from the germline V gene are MGHRA and YSYEKL. Unmatched junction bases numbered 3, after V lost 4 bases and J lost 4 bases. The CDR3 loop reads CASSRSGGVYNEQFF. For the CDR3, the DNA is TGCGCCAGCAGCCGTAGCGGGGGGGTGTACAATGAGCAGTTCTTC.

This clone was observed a few times. The CDR3 DNA reads as TGTGCCTGGAAGAAGCGGGAAGAGACCCAGTACTTC. Its protein product is CAWKKREETQYF. This chain connects TRBV30 to TRBJ2-5, with D perhaps TRBD2 (6 bases). Germline values: CDR1 GTSNPN, CDR2 SVGIG (reference sequence). The ends were cut back, 4 bases at V and 3 bases at J, with 9 bases in the middle. CDR3 length equals 12 residues.

This chain uses TRBV2 with TRBJ2-6; D perhaps matches TRBD1 (6 bases). Per germline, CDR1 SNHLY and CDR2 FYNNEI. The CDR3 length is 17 residues. Trimming took 11 bases from V and 0 from J, leaving 20 bases between them. This CDR3 reads CASSGDTSFSGANVLTF. The CDR3 region has the DNA TGTGCCTCTTCAGGGGACACATCTTTCTCTGGGGCCAACGTCCTGACTTTC.

As concerns this clone: At one end the junction does not follow the germline gene, possibly because of a read error. The V gene is TRBV7-7, the J gene TRBJ2-7, with a weak D call TRBD1 (6 bases). CDR1 is SSHAT and CDR2 is FNYEAQ in the germline V gene (reference sequence). The CDR3 totals 13 residues. The CDR3 DNA is TGTGCTAGCAGCTTAGTGTCCCAGGGGGAGCAGTACTTC. This codes for CASSLVSQGEQYF.

This rearrangement joins TRBV19 to TRBJ2-7; D call uncertain. The CDR3 consists of 13 residues. V was shortened by 5 bases and J by 0 bases, with 8 bases between the two germline ends. CDR1 LNHDA and CDR2 SQIVND come from the germline V gene (reference sequence). This CDR3 is CASSVRYSYEQYF. CDR3 sequence (DNA): TGTGCCAGTAGTGTCCGTTACTCCTACGAGCAGTACTTC.

V gene TRBV12-5 combines with J gene TRBJ2-7; weak D call: TRBD2 (5 bases). CDR1 and CDR2 (germline): LGHNT, FRNRAP. The CDR3 has 13 residues. Deletions cut 1 base from V and 7 bases from J, with 11 bases between. The CDR3 spells CASGLDLSGEQYF. CDR3 DNA sequence: TGTGCTAGTGGTTTGGATCTTTCGGGAGAGCAGTACTTC.

This clone turned up a few times. The V and J genes are TRBV6-1 and TRBJ1-1, with no clear D. V dropped 5 bases and J dropped 9 bases, with 10 bases sitting between them. The CDR3 extends over 11 amino acids. The V gene's germline CDR1 is MNHNS and CDR2 SASEGT. CDR3 nucleotides: TGTGCCAGCAGTCGGGGTCTGCAAGCTTTCTTT. Residues: CASSRGLQAFF.

V and J are TRBV7-8 and TRBJ2-2; the D gene is possibly TRBD1 (6 bases). V gave up 6 bases and J gave up 4 bases, with 12 bases separating them. Germline V lookup: CDR1 SGHVS, CDR2 FQNEAQ. The CDR3 totals 14 residues. The CDR3 spells CASSSWTATGELFF. CDR3 DNA sequence: TGTGCCAGCAGTTCCTGGACAGCCACCGGGGAGCTGTTTTTT.

This clone was recorded a few times. The rearrangement links TRBV12-5 to TRBJ2-5; 8 nucleotides match TRBD1. The DNA end lines up better with TRBJ2-7; the J call may be wrong. The CDR3 consists of 14 residues. The germline CDR1 and CDR2 sequences are LGHNT and FRNRAP. CDR3 residues: CASGQGQGWYEQYF. The CDR3 coding sequence is TGTGCTAGTGGCCAAGGACAGGGATGGTACGAGCAGTACTTC.

The table lists this clone with a few counts. The chain uses TRBV4-3 and TRBJ2-1, with 8 bases matching TRBD1. The CDR3 loop spans 16 amino acids. The germline V gene has CDR1 LGHNA and CDR2 YSLEER. The trim removed 1 base at V and 5 bases at J, leaving 7 bases unmatched. The CDR3 DNA is TGCGCCAGCAGCCAAGCAGGGGGCGTGGGGAACAATGAGCAGTTCTTC. It codes for CASSQAGGVGNNEQFF.

This rearrangement joins TRBV4-3 to TRBJ2-1, with a weak D call TRBD1 (6 bases). V lost 3 bases, J lost 16 bases, and 22 bases lay in between. The CDR3 is 14 amino acids. Per the germline V gene, CDR1 is LGHNA and CDR2 is YSLEER. The CDR3 here is CASSHIIRDNYFFF. CDR3 nucleotide sequence: TGCGCCAGCAGCCACATTATCCGGGACAACTACTTCTTCTTC.

The CDR3 region is CAWDPGASGSEQFF. CDR3 sequence (DNA): TGTGCCTGGGATCCAGGGGCTTCGGGTTCTGAGCAGTTCTTC. The chain is built from TRBV30 and TRBJ2-1, with D possibly TRBD1 on 6 matching bases. The germline gives CDR1 GTSNPN, CDR2 SVGIG (reference sequence). V was shortened by 5 bases and J by 9 bases, with 20 bases between the two germline ends. There are 14 residues in the CDR3.

The chain carries TRBV5-5 and TRBJ2-7; the match to TRBD1 covers 7 bases. This CDR3 comprises 13 residues. V shed 4 bases, J shed 3 bases, and the junction held 4 bases outside the gene matches. Germline values: CDR1 SGHKS, CDR2 YYEKEE (reference sequence). The CDR3 DNA reads TGTGCCAGCAGCCAAGGACAGGTCTACGAGCAGTACTTC. It specifies CASSQGQVYEQYF.

This clone showed up just a few times. This rearrangement joins TRBV11-2 to TRBJ2-7; a possible D gene is TRBD1 (6 bases). Germline CDR1 and CDR2: SGHAT and FQNNGV. V lost 2 bases and J lost 4, with 9 bases in between. CDR3 length: 13 residues. CDR3 DNA: TGTGCCAGCAGCTTATTTAGGGGGTACGAGCAGTACTTC. It translates to CASSLFRGYEQYF. Looking up the rest from reference TRBV11-2 and TRBJ2-7 gives the full variable domain: EAGVAQSPRYKIIEKRQSVAFWCNPISGHATLYWYQQILGQGPKLLIQFQNNGVVDDSQLPKDRFSAERLKGVDSTLKIQPAKLEDSAVYLCASSLFRGYEQYFGPGTRLTVT.

This clone has a handful of counts. CDR3 DNA: TGTGCCAGCTACCGACCCAGCGGGAGTGACTACAATGAGCAGTTCTTC. It translates to CASYRPSGSDYNEQFF. This chain connects TRBV7-9 to TRBJ2-1; 8 positions agree with TRBD2. Germline V gene lookup returns CDR1 SEHNR and CDR2 FQNEAQ (reference sequence). Trimming took 8 bases from V and 3 from J; bases not matched to a gene: 12. CDR3 length equals 16 residues.

This clone was observed a few times. V usage is TRBV5-6 and J usage is TRBJ1-5; D gene ambiguous. V lost 3 bases, J lost 2 bases, and 9 bases lay in between. This CDR3 spans 14 amino acids. Germline loops: CDR1 SGHDT, CDR2 YYEEEE. CDR3 in DNA: TGTGCCAGCAGCTATCAAACAGGCAATCAGCCCCAGCATTTT. Translating gives CASSYQTGNQPQHF.

V usage is TRBV2 and J usage is TRBJ1-5, with TRBD1 matching over 7 bases. Per germline, CDR1 SNHLY and CDR2 FYNNEI. Germline trimming cut 5 bases from V and 6 bases from J; bases unmatched to any gene: 7. The CDR3 covers 14 residues. The CDR3 sequence: CASSRQGPFQPQHF. Here the CDR3 DNA reads TGTGCCAGCAGTCGACAGGGCCCCTTTCAGCCCCAGCATTTT.

The rearrangement uses TRBV30 and TRBJ1-2, with 8 bases lining up with TRBD1. CDR1 is GTSNPN, CDR2 SVGIG, per germline (reference sequence). Trimming took 5 bases from V and 6 from J; bases not matched to a gene: 5. The CDR3 totals 12 residues. CDR3 sequence reads: CAWAPTGDGYTF. CDR3 coding DNA: TGTGCCTGGGCCCCGACAGGGGATGGCTACACCTTC.

This clone was counted a few times. CDR3 protein: CASSLGTGYYEQYF. The CDR3, as DNA: TGCGCCAGCAGCTTGGGGACAGGGTACTACGAGCAGTACTTC. The V call is TRBV5-1, the J call TRBJ2-7; 8 positions agree with TRBD1. The trim removed 0 bases at V and 3 bases at J, leaving 2 bases unmatched. Germline V gene sequence: CDR1 SGHRS, CDR2 YFSETQ. This CDR3 is built from 14 residues.

This clone was observed a handful of times. This rearrangement joins TRBV11-3 to TRBJ2-6, with 7 bases fitting TRBD1. With 5 bases clipped from V and 2 bases from J, the junction kept 6 bases outside the gene matches. The germline V gene has CDR1 SGHNT and CDR2 YENEEA. The CDR3 is 16 residues long. CDR3 sequence (DNA): TGTGCCAGCAGCCATTATACAGGGGCTGGGGCCAACGTCCTGACTTTC. Protein: CASSHYTGAGANVLTF.

The chain couples TRBV28 to TRBJ1-2; D is uncertain. V lost 6 bases and J lost 3, with 11 bases in between. CDR1 is MDHEN and CDR2 is SYDVKM in the germline V gene. The CDR3 length is 13 residues. CDR3 region: CASRTNFDYGYTF. As DNA, the CDR3 is TGTGCCAGCAGAACCAACTTCGACTATGGCTACACCTTC.

The table lists this clone with a few counts. The chain has TRBV4-1 and TRBJ1-1; 7 nucleotides line up with TRBD1. The CDR3 totals 14 residues. After removal of 8 bases from V and 0 bases from J, the junction contained 6 bases not matched to a gene. Germline V CDR1 and CDR2: MGHRA, YSYEKL. The CDR3 nucleotides are TGCGCCAGCTCTCCAGGGGGGCTGAACACTGAAGCTTTCTTT. This translates into CASSPGGLNTEAFF.

This clone was counted a few times. Different DNA sequences within this sample yield the same CDR3. This rearrangement joins TRBV5-1 to TRBJ2-5; no clear D. Germline V CDR1 and CDR2: SGHRS, YFSETQ. This CDR3 comprises 14 residues. Trimming removed 0 bases from V and 1 base from J, with 7 bases in between. CDR3 region: CASSLGGLQETQYF. The CDR3, as DNA: TGCGCCAGCAGCTTGGGTGGGCTCCAAGAGACCCAGTACTTC.

This clone occurred a few times. V is TRBV4-3 and J is TRBJ2-5; D might be TRBD2 (6 bases). Trimming removed 0 bases from V and 5 bases from J, with 16 bases in between. Germline V gene data show CDR1 as LGHNA and CDR2 as YSLEER. This CDR3 spans 16 amino acids. In DNA, the CDR3 is TGCGCCAGCAGCCAAGATCCCCGTGGAGGGTGGGAGACCCAGTACTTC. The encoded protein is CASSQDPRGGWETQYF.

About this clone: As the CDR3 is not closed by the conserved phenylalanine or tryptophan, this likely results from a read error. The chain uses TRBV6-1 and TRBJ1-5; D is possibly TRBD1 (5 bases). This CDR3 contains 15 residues. CDR1 MNHNS and CDR2 SASEGT come from the germline V gene. The ends were cut back, 4 bases at V and 6 bases at J, with 16 bases in the middle. Written as DNA, the CDR3 is TGTGCCAGCAGTGGCCTATACAGGAGGGGTCAGCCCCAGCATGTT. This translates into CASSGLYRRGQPQHV.

The CDR3 region has the DNA TGTGCCAGCAGCAGACAGGGAGACTCTGGAAACACCATATATTTT. Amino acids: CASSRQGDSGNTIYF. V usage is TRBV6-1 and J usage is TRBJ1-3; TRBD1 matches 7 bases. The CDR3 length is 15 residues. The germline V gene encodes CDR1 MNHNS and CDR2 SASEGT. V lost 6 bases and J lost 0; bases outside the gene matches: 5.